Presented here are 18 T cell receptor beta chains from one specimen sequenced in a study of shared clonotypes between healthy human individuals (TCRdb year 2020). The method behind the library was the immunoSEQ multiplex PCR assay. Held by TCRdb, this immuneACCESS table contains in-frame sequences only and omits some clones. Under half of the omission traces to an unresolved V gene where checked; the cause of the rest is unknown. The sample yields 1 million to 1.3 million clones; around 78% were counted once. The biggest ten clones account for 0.55% to 0.7% of the sample. Material for sequencing was memory CD4+ T cells from PBMCs. According to the study, the label for this sample's cell subset or site signals: CD45RA-negative fraction. The receptor set was obtained from a man in his late teens or twenties in good health. Some clones in this sample may be carry-over from other donors' samples.

The chain couples TRBV6-5 to TRBJ2-7; D may be TRBD1 (6 bases). Trimming left V 6 bases short and J 4 bases short, with 16 bases between. This CDR3 comprises 14 residues. The V gene's germline CDR1 is MNHEY and CDR2 SVGAGI. The CDR3 spells CASRRDILSYEQYF. The CDR3 DNA is TGTGCCAGCAGGAGGGACATCCTATCGTACGAGCAGTACTTC.

This clone was recorded only once. This rearrangement joins TRBV28 to TRBJ2-6; possibly TRBD1 for D (6 bases). In germline, CDR1 is MDHEN, CDR2 SYDVKM. V lost 6 bases and J 3 bases, leaving 6 bases between the germline ends. The CDR3 covers 13 residues. The CDR3 loop reads CASRQGGANVLTF. In DNA form, the CDR3 reads TGTGCCAGCAGACAGGGTGGGGCCAACGTCCTGACTTTC.

The table lists this clone with many counts. The chain employs TRBV11-3 and TRBJ2-2, with 7 bases identical to TRBD1. V lost 0 bases and J lost 1; bases outside the gene matches: 5. CDR3 length: 17 amino acids. Germline loops: CDR1 SGHNT, CDR2 YENEEA. CDR3 protein: CASSLDSWTGNTGELFF. CDR3 bases: TGTGCCAGCAGCTTAGATTCATGGACAGGGAACACCGGGGAGCTGTTTTTT.

This sequence joins TRBV4-2 and TRBJ1-5; no clear D gene. Deletions cut 0 bases from V and 4 bases from J, with 10 bases between. The germline V gene encodes CDR1 LGHNA and CDR2 YNFKEQ. The CDR3 consists of 15 residues. This CDR3 reads CASSQDLAGNQPQHF. The CDR3 DNA sequence: TGTGCCAGCAGCCAAGATCTGGCGGGTAATCAGCCCCAGCATTTT.

The chain combines TRBV9 with TRBJ2-5; 11 bases are shared with TRBD1. The germline CDR1 and CDR2 sequences are SGDLS and YYNGEE. J gave up 4 bases and V 3 bases, and 5 bases lay outside the gene matches. The CDR3 runs to 15 residues. Here the CDR3 reads CASSAAGTGGETQYF. CDR3 DNA: TGTGCCAGCAGCGCTGCCGGGACAGGGGGAGAGACCCAGTACTTC.

V gene TRBV5-1 combines with J gene TRBJ1-1; D is unresolved. Germline CDR1 is SGHRS and CDR2 is YFSETQ. The CDR3 totals 14 residues. Trimming took off 0 bases at V and 5 bases at J, with 11 bases between the two ends. CDR3 sequence reads: CASSLVPQGTEAFF. DNA for the CDR3: TGCGCCAGCAGCTTGGTCCCCCAAGGAACTGAAGCTTTCTTT.

The chain is built from TRBV4-3 and TRBJ1-1, with 10 bases aligning to TRBD1. The ends lost 4 bases at V and 1 base at J; junction bases unmatched: 3. CDR3 length: 15 amino acids. The germline CDR1 and CDR2 sequences are LGHNA and YSLEER. The CDR3 loop is CASSLDRGQNTEAFF. CDR3 DNA sequence: TGCGCCAGCAGCCTCGACAGGGGGCAGAACACTGAAGCTTTCTTT.

The rearrangement joins TRBV5-1 to TRBJ2-5; D is uncertain. The length of the CDR3 is 15 residues. The V end lost 4 bases, the J end lost 2 bases, and 15 bases lay between the germline ends. Germline CDR1 is SGHRS and CDR2 is YFSETQ. This chain's CDR3 is CASSPAEAPQETQYF. Here the CDR3 DNA reads TGCGCCAGCAGCCCGGCCGAGGCCCCTCAAGAGACCCAGTACTTC.

The chain uses TRBV5-1 and TRBJ2-1, with 8 bases aligning to TRBD1. V shed 4 bases, J shed 6 bases, and the junction held 12 bases outside the gene matches. This CDR3 is built from 16 residues. Per the germline V gene, CDR1 is SGHRS and CDR2 is YFSETQ. CDR3 region: CASSLPRTGIGNEQFF. The CDR3, as DNA: TGCGCCAGCAGCCTGCCCAGGACAGGGATCGGCAATGAGCAGTTCTTC.

The J gene is TRBJ2-5, the V gene TRBV5-1, with D perhaps matching TRBD2 (7 bases). Germline V CDR1 and CDR2: SGHRS, YFSETQ. CDR3 length: 14 residues. V lost 4 bases and J lost 5, with 15 bases in between. The CDR3 loop reads CASSLRGGGETQYF. For the CDR3, the DNA is TGCGCCAGCAGCCTGAGGGGGGGTGGCGAGACCCAGTACTTC.

This sequence joins TRBV18 and TRBJ2-1, with D unclear. CDR1 and CDR2 (germline): KGHSH, LQKENI. The V gene lost 2 bases and the J gene lost 4 bases, with 18 bases spanning the gap. The CDR3 has 17 amino acids. CDR3 sequence (DNA): TGTGCCAGCTCACCAAGGAACCAGGCCCCGGGTTACAATGAGCAGTTCTTC. This encodes CASSPRNQAPGYNEQFF.

The chain joins TRBV12-5 to TRBJ1-1; no clear D. Germline V gene data show CDR1 as LGHNT and CDR2 as FRNRAP. V lost 0 bases to trimming and J lost 6 bases, with 11 bases between them. The CDR3 is made up of 14 amino acids. The CDR3 sequence: CASGLVPNGAEAFF. The CDR3 DNA is TGTGCTAGTGGTTTGGTACCGAACGGGGCTGAAGCTTTCTTT.

This chain uses TRBV28 with TRBJ1-5, with D possibly TRBD1 on 5 matching bases. The CDR3 sequence is 13 residues long. V dropped 10 bases and J dropped 3 bases, with 13 bases sitting between them. Germline CDR1 and CDR2: MDHEN and SYDVKM. The CDR3 DNA reads as TGTGCCACAAAAGGGACGCACAATCAGCCCCAGCATTTT. This codes for CATKGTHNQPQHF. The variable domain in full, completed from reference TRBV28 and TRBJ1-5, reads DVKVTQSSRYLVKRTGEKVFLECVQDMDHENMFWYRQDPGLGLRLIYFSYDVKMKEKGDIPEGYSVSREKKERFSLILESASTNQTSMYLCATKGTHNQPQHFGDGTRLSIL.

On this clone: With only one base between it and a far larger clone, this is likely a read error. For the CDR3, the DNA is TGTGCCAGCCAACCAAACGATCAGGGCCCTACTACCTGCGAGCAGTACTTC. As protein: CASQPNDQGPTTCEQYF. The chain uses TRBV28 and TRBJ2-7, with TRBD1 as a possible D gene (5 bases). The CDR3 consists of 17 residues. Germline V CDR1 and CDR2: MDHEN, SYDVKM. Trimming pared 8 bases from V and 6 bases from J, leaving 29 bases between.

Concerning this clone itself: The sample has other DNA sequences that encode this CDR3 too. The gene calls are TRBV5-4 and TRBJ2-3; TRBD1 is a possible D gene (5 bases). Trimming pared 1 base from V and 3 bases from J, leaving 6 bases between. The CDR3 is 13 amino acids. The germline gives CDR1 SGHNT, CDR2 YYREEE (reference sequence). The DNA of the CDR3 is TGTGCCAGCAGCTTGCAGGGAACAGATACGCAGTATTTT. Translating gives CASSLQGTDTQYF.

The genes are TRBV4-1 and TRBJ2-1; 7 bases line up with TRBD2. The CDR3 is 16 amino acids. Trimming at V came to 4 bases and at J to 1 base, leaving 7 bases not matched to a gene. Germline CDR1 is MGHRA and CDR2 is YSYEKL. The CDR3 DNA reads TGCGCCAGCAGCCCCTGGGGGAGGGCGTCCTACAATGAGCAGTTCTTC. Its translation: CASSPWGRASYNEQFF.

The chain combines TRBV4-3 with TRBJ1-5; the D gene is possibly TRBD1 (5 bases). Trimming cost V 2 bases and J 6 bases, with 17 bases left between them. CDR1 and CDR2 (germline): LGHNA, YSLEER. This CDR3 has 16 residues. CDR3 DNA: TGCGCCAGCAGCCAATATTACCGGGGGGATGGTCAGCCCCAGCATTTT. Translation gives CASSQYYRGDGQPQHF.

This clone was detected only a few times. V is TRBV29-1 and J is TRBJ2-7; 8 positions match TRBD1. The CDR3 covers 14 residues. Germline CDR1 and CDR2: SQVTM and ANQGSEA. With V trimmed by 0 bases and J by 7 bases, 8 bases remained unmatched. CDR3 sequence (DNA): TGCAGCGTTGAAGATCGGCAGGGGGCGTGTGAGCAGTACTTC. Translating it yields CSVEDRQGACEQYF.